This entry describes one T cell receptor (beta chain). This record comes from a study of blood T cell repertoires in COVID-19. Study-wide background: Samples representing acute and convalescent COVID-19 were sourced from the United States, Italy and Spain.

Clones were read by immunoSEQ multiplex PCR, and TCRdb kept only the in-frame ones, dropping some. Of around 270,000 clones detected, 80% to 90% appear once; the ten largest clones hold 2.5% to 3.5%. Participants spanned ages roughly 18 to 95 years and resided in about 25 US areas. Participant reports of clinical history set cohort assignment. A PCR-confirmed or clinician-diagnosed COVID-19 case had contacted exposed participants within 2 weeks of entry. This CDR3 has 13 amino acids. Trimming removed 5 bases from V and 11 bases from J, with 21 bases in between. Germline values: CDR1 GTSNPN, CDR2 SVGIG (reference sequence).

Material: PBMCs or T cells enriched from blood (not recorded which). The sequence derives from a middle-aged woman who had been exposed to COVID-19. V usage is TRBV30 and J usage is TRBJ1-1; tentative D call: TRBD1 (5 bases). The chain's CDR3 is CAWLAGSRVRAFF. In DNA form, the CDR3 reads TGTGCCTGGCTGGCAGGGTCTCGGGTGCGGGCTTTCTTT.